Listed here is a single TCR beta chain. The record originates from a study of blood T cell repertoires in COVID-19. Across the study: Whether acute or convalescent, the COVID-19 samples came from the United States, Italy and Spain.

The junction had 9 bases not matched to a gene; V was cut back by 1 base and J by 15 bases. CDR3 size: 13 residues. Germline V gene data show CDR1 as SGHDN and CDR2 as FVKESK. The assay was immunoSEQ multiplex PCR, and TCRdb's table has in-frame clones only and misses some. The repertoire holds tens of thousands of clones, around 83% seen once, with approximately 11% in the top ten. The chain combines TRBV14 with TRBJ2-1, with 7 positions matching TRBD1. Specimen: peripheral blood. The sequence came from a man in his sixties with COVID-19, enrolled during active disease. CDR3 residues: CASSQGGGLGAFF. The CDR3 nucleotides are TGTGCCAGCAGCCAAGGAGGGGGCCTTGGGGCGTTCTTC.